A single sample gave rise to the 5 T cell receptor beta chains below, sequenced in a study of Graves' ophthalmopathy and Graves' hyperthyroidism. For repertoire sequencing, the TCR beta CDR3 regions were amplified from RNA transcripts. HTBI primers served in a first-round RT-PCR, which a second-round multiplex PCR followed. Each CDR3 protein gets one entry after TCRdb re-called the multiplex PCR reads with MiXCR. Of about 1.2 million distinct CDR3 sequences listed, roughly 35% are singletons. The sequenced sample was peripheral blood or thyroid tissue (not recorded which). Receptors were obtained from an adult man with Graves' hyperthyroidism.

This clonotype was seen a handful of times. DNA for the CDR3: TGCAGTGCTAGGGGTGGACTAGCGGGAGGAGTAGTTTACGAGCAGTACTTC. Residues: CSARGGLAGGVVYEQYF. The chain uses TRBV20-1 and TRBJ2-7; the match to TRBD2 covers 14 bases. V gave up 3 bases and J gave up 4 bases; unmatched junction bases: 11. Germline loops: CDR1 DFQATT, CDR2 SNEGSKA (reference sequence). There are 17 residues in the CDR3.

The chain recombines TRBV3-1 with TRBJ1-5; D is undetermined. The CDR3 loop spans 15 amino acids. Germline CDR1 and CDR2: LGHDT and YNNKEL (reference sequence). V lost 0 bases and J lost 0, with 6 bases in between. CDR3 protein: CASSQEGISNQPQHF. CDR3 in DNA: TGTGCCAGCAGCCAAGAAGGGATTAGCAATCAGCCCCAGCATTTT.

V is TRBV3-1 and J is TRBJ1-5; unclear D gene. Germline V gene data show CDR1 as LGHDT and CDR2 as YNNKEL (reference sequence). The CDR3 is 15 residues long. The V and J ends lost 0 bases and 7 bases respectively, with 13 bases between them. The chain's CDR3 is CASSQDAGLRQPQHF. CDR3 bases: TGTGCCAGCAGCCAAGATGCTGGGCTTAGACAGCCCCAGCATTTT. The whole variable domain, filled in from reference TRBV3-1 and TRBJ1-5, reads DTAVSQTPKYLVTQMGNDKSIKCEQNLGHDTMYWYKQDSKKFLKIMFSYNNKELIINETVPNRFSPKSPDKAHLNLHINSLELGDSAVYFCASSQDAGLRQPQHFGDGTRLSIL.

This chain links TRBV20-1 with TRBJ1-1; D is unresolved. V lost 6 bases and J lost 4, with 18 bases in between. This CDR3 has 14 amino acids. The germline V gene encodes CDR1 DFQATT and CDR2 SNEGSKA (reference sequence). The CDR3 DNA reads as TGCAGTGCAAAGATGGGGTCCCTGGTCACTGAAGCTTTCTTT. Translated, it gives CSAKMGSLVTEAFF.

This clonotype was observed a handful of times. This chain links TRBV6-2 or TRBV6-3 with TRBJ2-7, with D tentatively TRBD1 (6 bases). The CDR3 length is 15 residues. Trimming removed 6 bases from V and 7 bases from J, with 22 bases in between. CDR1 is MNHEY, CDR2 SVGEGT, per germline. The CDR3 region has the DNA TGTGCCAGCAGGGCCGATACAGGGTTCCGTGGTGAGCAGTACTTC. It translates to CASRADTGFRGEQYF.